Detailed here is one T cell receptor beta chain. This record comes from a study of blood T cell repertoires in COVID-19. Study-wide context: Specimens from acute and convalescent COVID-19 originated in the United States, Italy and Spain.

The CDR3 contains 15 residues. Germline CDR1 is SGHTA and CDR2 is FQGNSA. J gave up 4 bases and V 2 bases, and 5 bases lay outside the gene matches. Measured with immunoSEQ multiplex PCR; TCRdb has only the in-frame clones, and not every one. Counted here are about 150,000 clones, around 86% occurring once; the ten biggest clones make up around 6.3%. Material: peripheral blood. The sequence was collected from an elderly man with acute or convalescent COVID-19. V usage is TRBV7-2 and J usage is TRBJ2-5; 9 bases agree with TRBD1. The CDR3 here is CASSLRTGVGETQYF. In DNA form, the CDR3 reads TGTGCCAGCAGCTTACGGACAGGGGTTGGAGAGACCCAGTACTTC. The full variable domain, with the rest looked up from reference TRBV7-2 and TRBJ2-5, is GAGVSQSPSNKVTEKGKDVELRCDPISGHTALYWYRQSLGQGLEFLIYFQGNSAPDKSGLPSDRFSAERTGGSVSTLTIQRTQQEDSAVYLCASSLRTGVGETQYFGPGTRLLVL.